This is a list of T cell receptor beta chains from one sample in a study of CD8 T cells in Susac syndrome. TCRdb called the immunoSEQ multiplex PCR reads again in MiXCR, with one record for every CDR3 protein. The table includes around 170,000 distinct CDR3 sequences, just under 95% detected once. The sequenced sample consisted of CD8+ T cells from PBMCs. These receptors were obtained from a human donor with Susac syndrome. CDR3s include the opening cysteine and the closing phenylalanine or tryptophan. D genes are given only for firm matches. Clone sizes are given selectively: once, few, many, or a class where the clone is expanded.

V	size	J	length	D	DNA	CDR3
TRBV28	NA	TRBJ2-1	20	TRBD2	TGTGCCAGCAGTTCCCGCGGGAGAGACGCTAGTTTGGGGTCCTACAATGAGCAGTTCTTC	CASSSRGRDASLGSYNEQFF
TRBV30	NA	TRBJ1-4	11	NA	TGTGCCTGGAGTGTATTTGAAAAACTGTTTTTT	CAWSVFEKLFF
TRBV20-1	NA	TRBJ2-3	15	TRBD2	TGCAGTGCTCGGACTAGCGGGGGTTTCGCAGATACGCAGTATTTT	CSARTSGGFADTQYF
TRBV29-1	NA	TRBJ2-3	15	NA	TGCAGCGTTGACAACTTGGACCAAATTTCGGATACGCAGTATTTT	CSVDNLDQISDTQYF
TRBV20-1	NA	TRBJ1-1	13	TRBD1	TGCAGTGCTAGAGGACAGGGAGCCACTGAAGCTTTCTTT	CSARGQGATEAFF
TRBV5-1	NA	TRBJ1-4	16	NA	TGCGCCAGCAGCTTGGACGCGACAGCAACTAATGAAAAACTGTTTTTT	CASSLDATATNEKLFF
TRBV25-1	NA	TRBJ2-1	17	NA	TGTGCCAGCAGTGAATATGGGGCCGGACTAGAGGGGGATGAGCAGTTCTTC	CASSEYGAGLEGDEQFF
TRBV3-1	NA	TRBJ2-1	16	TRBD2	TGTGCCAGCAGCCAGACTAGCGGGGGGATTGGCAATGAGCAGTTCTTC	CASSQTSGGIGNEQFF
TRBV15	NA	TRBJ2-3	15	TRBD2	TGTGCCACCAGCTCGCGGACTAGCGGGAGGGATACGCAGTATTTT	CATSSRTSGRDTQYF
TRBV5-1	NA	TRBJ2-3	15	TRBD2	TGCGCCAGCAGCCGCGGGGGGGCTTGGTCAGATACGCAGTATTTT	CASSRGGAWSDTQYF
TRBV7-9	NA	TRBJ1-4	11	NA	TGTGCCAGCAGGGTCGGTGAAAAACTGTTTTTT	CASRVGEKLFF
TRBV21-1	NA	TRBJ2-5	15	NA	TGTGCCAGCAGCATCCGGGACACACGGAGGGAGACCCAGTACTTC	CASSIRDTRRETQYF
TRBV20-1	NA	TRBJ2-1	14	NA	TGCAGTGCTTCTTACCCGGGACGATACAATGAGCAGTTCTTC	CSASYPGRYNEQFF
TRBV6-6	NA	TRBJ1-1	13	NA	TGTGCCAGCAGTTACTCCGAAGCTACTGAAGCTTTCTTT	CASSYSEATEAFF
TRBV10-3	once	TRBJ2-5	16	TRBD2	TGTGCCATCAGTGGGGCTAGCGGGAGAAGTCAAGAGACCCAGTACTTC	CAISGASGRSQETQYF
TRBV20-1	NA	TRBJ2-7	18	TRBD2	TGCAGTGCCCTCACCTCCCGGGGACTAGCGGGAGGGGTTAACGAGCAGTACTTC	CSALTSRGLAGGVNEQYF
TRBV5-1	NA	TRBJ2-2	15	TRBD2	TGCGCCAGCAGCTGGGTTGCGGGAGTCACCGGGGAGCTGTTTTTT	CASSWVAGVTGELFF
TRBV11-2	NA	TRBJ2-1	18	TRBD2	TGTGCCAGCAGCTTAGTGGGGACTACCAAGGGCTCCTACAATGAGCAGTTCTTC	CASSLVGTTKGSYNEQFF
TRBV5-6	once	TRBJ2-5	12	NA	TGTGCCAGCAGCTCCGGGGCTGATGACCAGTACTTC	CASSSGADDQYF
TRBV27	NA	TRBJ2-1	16	NA	TGTGCCAGCAGTTCCCTTCTTGGTAGTTTTGTTAATGAGCAGTTCTTC	CASSSLLGSFVNEQFF
TRBV4-1	NA	TRBJ2-1	16	NA	TGCGCCAGCAGCCAAACTTACCGGGACTCCTACAATGAGCAGTTCTTC	CASSQTYRDSYNEQFF
TRBV20-1	NA	TRBJ2-1	16	NA	TGCAGTGCTACCGGTCCTCCCACAACCACCTACAATGAGCAGTTCTTC	CSATGPPTTTYNEQFF
TRBV7-3	NA	TRBJ2-5	16	NA	TGTGCCAGCAGCTTAATGGGTGGACCTAGAAAAGAGACCCAGTACTTC	CASSLMGGPRKETQYF
TRBV4-1	NA	TRBJ1-5	15	NA	TGCGCCAGCAGCCAGGGTGGACAGAGCAATCAGCCCCAGCATTTT	CASSQGGQSNQPQHF
TRBV2	NA	TRBJ2-1	16	NA	TGTGCCAGCAGCGCTCCGGGACATAAAGTCTACAATGAGCAGTTCTTC	CASSAPGHKVYNEQFF
TRBV14	NA	TRBJ2-7	14	NA	TGTGCCAGCAGCCGTATTGAAACCTTTGGCGAGCAGTACTTC	CASSRIETFGEQYF
TRBV19	NA	TRBJ2-2	15	TRBD2	TGTGCCAGTAGATCCACTAGCGGTCCTACCGGGGAGCTGTTTTTT	CASRSTSGPTGELFF
TRBV7-2	NA	TRBJ2-7	14	NA	TGTGCCAGCAGCTCCTCGACAGGAAACTACGAGCAGTACTTC	CASSSSTGNYEQYF